These T cell receptor beta chains were read from a single sample in a study of Ad26.COV2.S vaccination and SARS-CoV-2 variants. Here immunoSEQ multiplex PCR was the method, and the copy in TCRdb shows in-frame clones only, minus some. The sample shows about 350,000 clones, 75% to 90% of them seen only once. The source material was peripheral blood, sampled in a trial of Ad26.COV2.S vaccine versus placebo. Receptors originate from a person aged 18-60 years who received the Ad26.COV2.S COVID-19 vaccine or a placebo. Each CDR3 is given with its conserved first and last residue. Fields, in order: clone size, V gene, D gene, CDR3 protein. The D gene is left open where the match is weak. Size tells how often a clone was seen (once, few, many) or the class of an expanded clone, and some rows leave it out.

abundance: NA; v_gene: TRBV12-3/TRBV12-4; d_gene: NA; CDR3aa: CASSRDPNSPLHF
abundance: NA; v_gene: TRBV20-1; d_gene: NA; CDR3aa: CSASGQAGVNEQFF
abundance: NA; v_gene: TRBV7-8; d_gene: NA; CDR3aa: CASSLAGGSGANVLTF
abundance: NA; v_gene: TRBV5-1; d_gene: NA; CDR3aa: CASSKGTSTDTQYF
abundance: NA; v_gene: TRBV7-6; d_gene: NA; CDR3aa: CASSLSWRGLGQETQYF
abundance: NA; v_gene: TRBV28; d_gene: NA; CDR3aa: CASSSPGPRTEAFF
abundance: NA; v_gene: TRBV5-1; d_gene: NA; CDR3aa: CASSLEVQGSPLHF
abundance: NA; v_gene: TRBV7-9; d_gene: TRBD2; CDR3aa: CASSLGTSGHNEQFF
abundance: NA; v_gene: TRBV7-2; d_gene: TRBD2; CDR3aa: CASSSRRGGSETQYF
abundance: many; v_gene: TRBV6-5; d_gene: NA; CDR3aa: CASSYDEGADTQYF
abundance: NA; v_gene: TRBV2; d_gene: NA; CDR3aa: CASSAQGRRYNEQFF
abundance: NA; v_gene: TRBV10-3; d_gene: NA; CDR3aa: CAISEGPLSTDTQYF
abundance: NA; v_gene: TRBV6-5; d_gene: TRBD1; CDR3aa: CASSIGQGDGELFF
abundance: many; v_gene: TRBV25-1; d_gene: NA; CDR3aa: CASSVTGTHRPTTF
abundance: NA; v_gene: TRBV28; d_gene: TRBD1; CDR3aa: CASSLGDRGYEQYF
abundance: NA; v_gene: TRBV5-1; d_gene: NA; CDR3aa: CASSTGQNTEAFF
abundance: NA; v_gene: TRBV19; d_gene: NA; CDR3aa: CASSNEQSYEQYF
abundance: few; v_gene: TRBV7-8; d_gene: TRBD1; CDR3aa: CASSLPRQGAFNQPQHF
abundance: few; v_gene: TRBV4-3; d_gene: NA; CDR3aa: CASSQVRLGGRETQYF
abundance: NA; v_gene: TRBV7-9; d_gene: NA; CDR3aa: CASSRQAPYEQYF
abundance: NA; v_gene: TRBV4-1; d_gene: TRBD1; CDR3aa: CASSEDRGQPQHF
abundance: NA; v_gene: TRBV5-1; d_gene: NA; CDR3aa: CASSPGAGPYEQYF
abundance: once; v_gene: TRBV5-1; d_gene: NA; CDR3aa: CASSRQQNTEAFF
abundance: once; v_gene: TRBV28; d_gene: TRBD1; CDR3aa: CATRDRGEETQYF
abundance: NA; v_gene: TRBV27; d_gene: TRBD2; CDR3aa: CASSPRTSGGTDTQYF
abundance: NA; v_gene: TRBV18; d_gene: TRBD1; CDR3aa: CASSAAIGQVNTEAFF
abundance: NA; v_gene: TRBV5-1; d_gene: NA; CDR3aa: CASSLGTNNEQFF
abundance: NA; v_gene: TRBV7-2; d_gene: TRBD1; CDR3aa: CASSYTGGGYEQYF
abundance: NA; v_gene: TRBV24-1; d_gene: NA; CDR3aa: CATIGLGGELFF
abundance: NA; v_gene: TRBV5-1; d_gene: NA; CDR3aa: CASSLDRAFNTEAFF
abundance: NA; v_gene: TRBV5-4; d_gene: TRBD2; CDR3aa: CASSSGLAGYNEQFF
abundance: NA; v_gene: TRBV27; d_gene: NA; CDR3aa: CASSPYPQKHTEAFF
abundance: NA; v_gene: TRBV4-3; d_gene: TRBD1; CDR3aa: CASSWDRNTGELFF
abundance: NA; v_gene: TRBV5-1; d_gene: NA; CDR3aa: CASSLVGRTTEAFF
abundance: once; v_gene: TRBV5-5; d_gene: NA; CDR3aa: CASSLGRDYTGELFF
abundance: once; v_gene: TRBV7-2; d_gene: NA; CDR3aa: CASSLAGFVAQHF
abundance: few; v_gene: TRBV7-9; d_gene: NA; CDR3aa: CASSSQRNTEAFF
abundance: few; v_gene: TRBV30; d_gene: TRBD1; CDR3aa: CAWSVGGTYNQPQHF
abundance: few; v_gene: TRBV25-1; d_gene: NA; CDR3aa: CASSERQEVGELFF
abundance: NA; v_gene: TRBV18; d_gene: NA; CDR3aa: CASSHTAYYNEQFF
abundance: NA; v_gene: TRBV25-1; d_gene: NA; CDR3aa: CASSTGFSPLHF
abundance: NA; v_gene: TRBV27; d_gene: NA; CDR3aa: CASSLRFTGRAEQFF
abundance: NA; v_gene: TRBV11-2; d_gene: NA; CDR3aa: CASSRTSYDTQYF
abundance: NA; v_gene: TRBV28; d_gene: NA; CDR3aa: CASSPHRGAGANVLTF
abundance: NA; v_gene: TRBV24-1; d_gene: NA; CDR3aa: CATSAFSSGRDTEAFF
abundance: NA; v_gene: TRBV28; d_gene: NA; CDR3aa: CASSSDLESQPQHF
abundance: NA; v_gene: TRBV7-2; d_gene: NA; CDR3aa: CASSAPGARGDTQYF
abundance: NA; v_gene: TRBV30; d_gene: NA; CDR3aa: CAWSVVGRQPQHF
abundance: NA; v_gene: TRBV2; d_gene: TRBD1; CDR3aa: CASTRTGLNTEAFF
abundance: NA; v_gene: TRBV28; d_gene: TRBD1; CDR3aa: CASRPTGGWNQPQHF